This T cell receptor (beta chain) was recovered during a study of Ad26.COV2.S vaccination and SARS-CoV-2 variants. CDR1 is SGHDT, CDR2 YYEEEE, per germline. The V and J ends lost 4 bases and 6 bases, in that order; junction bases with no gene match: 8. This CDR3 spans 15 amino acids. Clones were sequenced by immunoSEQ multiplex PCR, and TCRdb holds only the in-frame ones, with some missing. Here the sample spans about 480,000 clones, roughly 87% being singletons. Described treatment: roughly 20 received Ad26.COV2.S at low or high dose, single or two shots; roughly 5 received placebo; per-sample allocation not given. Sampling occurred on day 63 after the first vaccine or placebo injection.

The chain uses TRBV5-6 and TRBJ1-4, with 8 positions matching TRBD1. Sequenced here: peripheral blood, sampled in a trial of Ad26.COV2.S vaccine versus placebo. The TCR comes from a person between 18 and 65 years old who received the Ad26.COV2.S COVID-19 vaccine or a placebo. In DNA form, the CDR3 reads TGTGCCAGCAGCGGACGGGACAGGAAGGATGAAAAACTGTTTTTT. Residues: CASSGRDRKDEKLFF.